This T cell receptor (beta chain) was observed in a study of beta chain features in type 1 diabetes. General study points: Still unanswered here is whether HLA type influences TCRB rearrangement. PCR may have favored shorter templates equally in patients and controls. Among all four CD4+ subsets, Type 1 diabetes patients had TCRB CDR3s that were moderately but significantly shorter.

Since all of the isolated RNA was reverse transcribed, expressed TCRB transcripts were what got sequenced. TCRdb keeps only in-frame clones here, not all; method: immunoSEQ multiplex PCR. The sample carries 600,000 to 750,000 clones, around 12% recorded once. The sample holds a few counts of this clone. Its specificity is not known. CDR3 length: 18 residues. The receptor's source is a man aged 25 to 45 with type 1 diabetes. The sample was naive CD4+ T cells from blood. This rearrangement joins TRBV21-1 to TRBJ2-6; the table's TRBD1 call for D was not verified on the DNA. TRBV21-1 is a pseudogene locus. The CDR3 loop is CASSKADRGRSGANVLTF. CDR3 nucleotides: TGTGCCAGCAGCAAAGCAGACAGGGGCCGCTCTGGGGCCAACGTCCTGACTTTC.